Presented here are 3 T cell receptor beta chains from one specimen sequenced in a study of spatial heterogeneity in lung cancer. TCRdb called the 5' RACE reads again in MiXCR, with one record for every CDR3 protein. The sample lists around 87,000 distinct CDR3 sequences, about an eighth seen once, with more than 40% in the top ten. Time point described: sample taken at primary tumor resection. The input material, whole RNA from tumor, nontumor lung or frozen PBMC, was sequenced unsorted. Specimen: PBMCs, collected at surgery. All receptors derive from a male donor with early-stage non-small cell lung cancer.

This clonotype was observed a few times. The rearrangement uses TRBV6-2 or TRBV6-3 and TRBJ2-3, with 7 bases lining up with TRBD2. The length of the CDR3 is 13 residues. Per the germline V gene, CDR1 is MNHEY and CDR2 is SVGEGT. The junction had 8 bases not matched to a gene; V was cut back by 4 bases and J by 10 bases. CDR3 sequence reads: CASSLGLQAPQYF. The CDR3 DNA follows: TGTGCCAGCAGTTTGGGACTACAGGCTCCGCAGTATTTT.

V gene TRBV3-1 combines with J gene TRBJ2-7; a weak D match, TRBD1 (6 bases). The CDR3 is 13 residues long. V was trimmed by 6 bases and J by 2 bases, leaving 11 bases between them. Per the germline V gene, CDR1 is LGHDT and CDR2 is YNNKEL (reference sequence). CDR3 amino acids: CASSPGQPYEQYF. For the CDR3, the DNA is TGTGCCAGCAGTCCGGGACAACCCTACGAGCAGTACTTC.

A few counts support this clonotype. This chain links TRBV7-2 with TRBJ2-1; a possible D gene is TRBD2 (6 bases). Germline values: CDR1 SGHTA, CDR2 FQGNSA. Trimming left V 5 bases short and J 9 bases short, with 14 bases between. CDR3 size: 13 residues. The CDR3 nucleotides read TGTGCCAGCAGCGCCGAGAGACTAGTTGAGCAGTTCTTC. It encodes CASSAERLVEQFF.